The rows below give T cell receptor beta chains drawn from one sample of a study of regulatory T cells in long-lasting Graves disease. Via MiXCR, TCRdb re-called the multiplex PCR reads, giving one row per CDR3 protein. Here the sample spans about half a million distinct CDR3 sequences, around 11% being singletons. The sample was also linked to a second study, of T cells in Graves' hyperthyroidism and ophthalmopathy.

The sample here was peripheral blood mononuclear cells (PBMCs), taken at new diagnosis, from a patient treated with antithyroid drugs. The receptors come from a woman in her 30s with Graves disease. Both conserved end residues are part of each CDR3. Each record gives: V gene, clone size, J gene, D gene, CDR3 DNA, CDR3 protein. The D gene is left open where the match is weak. Only some rows state a clone size, as once, few, many or a class for expanded clones.

>TRBV10-3|many|TRBJ2-7|TRBD2
TGTGCCATCAGTGGGTGGGAGCGGGAGGAATACGAGCAGTACTTC
CAISGWEREEYEQYF
>TRBV12-3/TRBV12-4|many|TRBJ2-1|NA
TGTGCCAGCAGTTTGGCGAGCGGACACAATGAGCAGTTCTTC
CASSLASGHNEQFF
>TRBV6-2/TRBV6-3|NA|TRBJ2-1|NA
TGTGCCAGCACCTACGGTCGGGCAGGGCCCAATAAGCAGTTCTTC
CASTYGRAGPNKQFF
>TRBV2|many|TRBJ2-1|NA
TGTGCCAGTCTCGCGGGGAGATTCTACAATGAGCAGTTCTTC
CASLAGRFYNEQFF
>TRBV14|NA|TRBJ2-7|TRBD1
TGTGCCAGCAGCTTGACGGACAGGGAGGCCTACGAGCAGTACTTC
CASSLTDREAYEQYF
>TRBV28|many|TRBJ2-2|NA
TGTGCCAGCAGTTCCCTTAGCACCGGGGAGCTGTTTTTT
CASSSLSTGELFF
>TRBV29-1|many|TRBJ2-5|NA
TGCAGCGTTGCGCCAGCCGGACAAGAGACCCAGTACTTC
CSVAPAGQETQYF
>TRBV20-1|many|TRBJ2-5|TRBD1
TGCAGTATAGGGGGCGCAGAGACCCAGTACTTC
CSIGGAETQYF
>TRBV5-1|many|TRBJ2-1|NA
TGCGCCAGCAGCTTGTGGGCAGGCAATGAGCAGTTCTTC
CASSLWAGNEQFF
>TRBV27|many|TRBJ1-1|NA
TGTGCCAGCACCGCCGGAGGTTCGGGTGAAGCTTTCTTT
CASTAGGSGEAFF
>TRBV20-1|many|TRBJ2-3|TRBD2
TGCAGTGCCACCGGACTAGCGGGAGGCATTAGCACAGATACGCAGTATTTT
CSATGLAGGISTDTQYF
>TRBV25-1|many|TRBJ1-1|NA
TGTGCCAGCAGTGACCGTTCACCCATGAACACTGAAGCTTTCTTT
CASSDRSPMNTEAFF
>TRBV20-1|many|TRBJ2-3|TRBD2
TGCAGTGCTAGACTTAAGCGGGGAAGCACAGATACGCAGTATTTT
CSARLKRGSTDTQYF
>TRBV19|many|TRBJ2-5|NA
TGTGCCAGTAGTACCCGACAGTCAGGAGAGACCCAGTACTTC
CASSTRQSGETQYF
>TRBV2|many|TRBJ1-5|NA
TGTGCCAGCACCGGTTCATTAAATCAGCCCCAGCATTTT
CASTGSLNQPQHF
>TRBV18|NA|TRBJ2-5|NA
TGTGCCAGCTCACCAAACATAGTAGAGGAGACCCAGTACTTC
CASSPNIVEETQYF
>TRBV24-1|many|TRBJ2-2|NA
TGTGCCACCAGTGATGCGACAGCTAACGGCGGGGAGCTGTTTTTT
CATSDATANGGELFF
>TRBV20-1|few|TRBJ2-1|TRBD2
TGCAGTGCTAGAGATCACCCGTGGAGCGGGGCCGGGAATGAGCAGTTCTTC
CSARDHPWSGAGNEQFF
>TRBV29-1|many|TRBJ1-1|NA
TGCAGCGGCCTACCTGGGACAATGGACACTGAAGCTTTCTTT
CSGLPGTMDTEAFF
>TRBV11-2|NA|TRBJ2-2|TRBD1
TGTGCCAGCAGCTTAACGTGGGGGACAGGCGGAACCGGGGAGCTGTTTTTT
CASSLTWGTGGTGELFF
>TRBV2|many|TRBJ1-5|NA
TGTGCCAGCAGTGACGTGGGATATAGCAATCAGCCCCAGCATTTT
CASSDVGYSNQPQHF
>TRBV29-1|NA|TRBJ1-1|NA
TGCAGCGTGAGAGGAGGGGCGAACACTGAAGCTTTCTTT
CSVRGGANTEAFF
>TRBV7-9|few|TRBJ2-2|NA
TGTGCCAGCACCACGGGGGACCATAGGGACGGGGAGCTGTTTTTT
CASTTGDHRDGELFF
>TRBV5-1|many|TRBJ2-3|NA
TGCGCCAGCAGCTTGGACAGGCTGAATACGCAGTATTTT
CASSLDRLNTQYF